The following is a T cell receptor (beta chain) sequence with its context. Its antigen is as yet unknown. This sample also contains other DNA sequences that code for the same CDR3. These data come from a study of shared clonotypes between healthy human individuals. Findings and caveats of the study: Sorted-subset sequencing was shown by rarefaction to be incomplete despite large depth.

Splitting of each subset's genomic DNA was done evenly across several immunoSEQ plates. The assay was immunoSEQ multiplex PCR, and TCRdb's table has in-frame clones only and misses some. There are about 2.3 million clones in the sample; 85% to 95% occur only once, and 0.3% to 0.4% lies in the top ten. CDR1 is SGHRS and CDR2 is YFSETQ in the germline V gene. V lost 4 bases to trimming and J lost 0 bases; unmatched junction nucleotides: 8. This CDR3 comprises 16 residues. V usage is TRBV5-1 and J usage is TRBJ2-3; the match to TRBD2 covers 7 bases. Input material: naive CD4+ T cells from PBMCs. Subset indicated: CD45RA+ positively selected. This TCR was sampled from a man aged 18 to 30 in good health. Some clones in this sample may be carry-over from other donors' samples. The CDR3 nucleotides are TGCGCCAGCAGCCTGGGAGGGACTCCTAGCACAGATACGCAGTATTTT. Encoded protein: CASSLGGTPSTDTQYF. Variable domain in full (rest from reference TRBV5-1 and TRBJ2-3): KAGVTQTPRYLIKTRGQQVTLSCSPISGHRSVSWYQQTPGQGLQFLFEYFSETQRNKGNFPGRFSGRQFSNSRSEMNVSTLELGDSALYLCASSLGGTPSTDTQYFGPGTRLTVL.